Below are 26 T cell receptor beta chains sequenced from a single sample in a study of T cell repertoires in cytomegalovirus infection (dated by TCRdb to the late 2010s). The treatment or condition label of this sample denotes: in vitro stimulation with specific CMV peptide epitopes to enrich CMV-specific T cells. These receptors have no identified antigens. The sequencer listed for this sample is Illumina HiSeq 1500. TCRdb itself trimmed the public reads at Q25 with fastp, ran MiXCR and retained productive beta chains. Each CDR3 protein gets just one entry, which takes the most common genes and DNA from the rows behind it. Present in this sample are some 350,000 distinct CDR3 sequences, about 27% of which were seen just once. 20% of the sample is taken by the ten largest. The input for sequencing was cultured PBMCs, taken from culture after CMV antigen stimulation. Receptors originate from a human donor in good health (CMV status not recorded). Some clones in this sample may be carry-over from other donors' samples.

This CDR3 is CASRSGGGGNQPQHF. Here the CDR3 DNA reads TGTGCCAGCAGGTCAGGGGGCGGCGGCAATCAGCCCCAGCATTTT. The chain has TRBV28 and TRBJ1-5, with 8 positions matching TRBD1. Losses at the gene ends were 6 bases for V and 2 bases for J; bases not matched to a gene: 6. The germline V gene has CDR1 MDHEN and CDR2 SYDVKM. The CDR3 spans 15 residues.

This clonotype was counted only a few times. CDR3 nucleotides: TGTGCCAGCAGCTTGGGGATCGACAGGGCCAGGTACGAGCAGTACTTC. Protein sequence: CASSLGIDRARYEQYF. This chain uses TRBV5-4 with TRBJ2-7, with TRBD1 identical over 7 bases. The CDR3 has 16 residues. Germline CDR1 SGHNT, CDR2 YYREEE (reference sequence). Losses at the gene ends were 0 bases for V and 4 bases for J; bases not matched to a gene: 10.

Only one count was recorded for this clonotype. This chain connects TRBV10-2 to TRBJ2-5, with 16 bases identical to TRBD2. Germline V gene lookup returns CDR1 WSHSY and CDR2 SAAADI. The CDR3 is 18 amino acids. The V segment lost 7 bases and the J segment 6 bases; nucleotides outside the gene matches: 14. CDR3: CASTFSGTSGGAGKTQYF. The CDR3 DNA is TGCGCCAGCACCTTTTCCGGGACTAGCGGGGGGGCCGGGAAGACCCAGTACTTC.

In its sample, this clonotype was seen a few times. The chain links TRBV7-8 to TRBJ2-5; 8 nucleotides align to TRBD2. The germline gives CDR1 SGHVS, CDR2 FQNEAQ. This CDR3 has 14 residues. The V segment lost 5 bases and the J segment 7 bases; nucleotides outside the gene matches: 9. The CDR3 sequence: CASSARLAGGTQYF. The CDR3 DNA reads TGTGCCAGCAGCGCCAGACTGGCGGGGGGGACCCAGTACTTC.

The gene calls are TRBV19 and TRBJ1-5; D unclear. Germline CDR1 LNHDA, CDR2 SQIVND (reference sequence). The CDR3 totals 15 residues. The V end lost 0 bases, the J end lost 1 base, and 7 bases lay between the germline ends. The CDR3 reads CASSIEDTSNQPQHF. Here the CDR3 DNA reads TGTGCCAGTAGTATAGAGGATACGAGCAATCAGCCCCAGCATTTT. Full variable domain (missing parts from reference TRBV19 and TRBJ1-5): DGGITQSPKYLFRKEGQNVTLSCEQNLNHDAMYWYRQDPGQGLRLIYYSQIVNDFQKGDIAEGYSVSREKKESFPLTVTSAQKNPTAFYLCASSIEDTSNQPQHFGDGTRLSIL.

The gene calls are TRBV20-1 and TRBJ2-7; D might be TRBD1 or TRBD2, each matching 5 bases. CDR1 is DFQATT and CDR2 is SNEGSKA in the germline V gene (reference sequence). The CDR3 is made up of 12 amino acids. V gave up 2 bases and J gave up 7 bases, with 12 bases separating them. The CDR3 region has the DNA TGCAGTGCTAGAAGGGACCGAGGGGAGCAGTACTTC. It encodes CSARRDRGEQYF.

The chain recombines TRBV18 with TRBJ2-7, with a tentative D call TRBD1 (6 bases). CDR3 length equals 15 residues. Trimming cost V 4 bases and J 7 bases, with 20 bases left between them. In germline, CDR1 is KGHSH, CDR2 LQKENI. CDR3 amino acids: CASSLLTGSSSEQYF. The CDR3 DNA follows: TGTGCCAGCTCACTTCTGACAGGATCTTCATCTGAGCAGTACTTC.

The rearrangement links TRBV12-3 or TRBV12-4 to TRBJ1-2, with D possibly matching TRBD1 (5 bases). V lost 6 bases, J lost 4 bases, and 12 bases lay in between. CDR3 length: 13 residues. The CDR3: CASSLDSPYGYTF. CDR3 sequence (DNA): TGTGCCAGCAGCCTCGACAGTCCCTATGGCTACACCTTC.

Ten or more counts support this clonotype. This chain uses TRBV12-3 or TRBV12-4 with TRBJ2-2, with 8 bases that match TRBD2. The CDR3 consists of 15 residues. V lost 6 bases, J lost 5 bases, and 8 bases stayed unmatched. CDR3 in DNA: TGTGCCAGCAGACGGCGGGAGGTGGTAACCGGGGAGCTGTTTTTT. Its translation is CASRRREVVTGELFF.

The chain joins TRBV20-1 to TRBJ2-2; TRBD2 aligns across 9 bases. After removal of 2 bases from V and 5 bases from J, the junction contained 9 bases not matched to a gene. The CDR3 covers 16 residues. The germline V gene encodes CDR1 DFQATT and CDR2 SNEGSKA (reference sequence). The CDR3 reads CSARSKAGGRTGELFF. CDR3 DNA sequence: TGCAGTGCTAGATCGAAAGCGGGAGGAAGGACCGGGGAGCTGTTTTTT.

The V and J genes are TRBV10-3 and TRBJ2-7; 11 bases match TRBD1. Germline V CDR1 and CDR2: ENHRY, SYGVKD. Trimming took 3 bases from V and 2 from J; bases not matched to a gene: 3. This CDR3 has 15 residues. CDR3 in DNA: TGTGCCATCAGTGAAGGGACAGGGGGAACCTACGAGCAGTACTTC. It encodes CAISEGTGGTYEQYF.

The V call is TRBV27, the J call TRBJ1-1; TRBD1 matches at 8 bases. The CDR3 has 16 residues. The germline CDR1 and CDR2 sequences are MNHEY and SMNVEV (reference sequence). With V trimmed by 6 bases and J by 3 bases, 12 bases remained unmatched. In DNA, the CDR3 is TGTGCCAGCAGACACCAAACAGGGGGAGTTGACACTGAAGCTTTCTTT. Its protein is CASRHQTGGVDTEAFF.

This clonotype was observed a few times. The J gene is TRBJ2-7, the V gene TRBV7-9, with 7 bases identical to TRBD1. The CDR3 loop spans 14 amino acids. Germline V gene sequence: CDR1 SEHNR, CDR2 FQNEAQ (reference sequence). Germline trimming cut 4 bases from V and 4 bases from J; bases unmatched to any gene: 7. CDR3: CASSSSGTAYEQYF. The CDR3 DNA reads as TGTGCCAGCAGCTCTTCCGGGACAGCTTACGAGCAGTACTTC.

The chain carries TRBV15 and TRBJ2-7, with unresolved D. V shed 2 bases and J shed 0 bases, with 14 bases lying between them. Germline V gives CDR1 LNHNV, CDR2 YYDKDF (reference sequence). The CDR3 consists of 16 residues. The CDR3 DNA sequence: TGTGCCACCAGCAGAAAGGGTCGTGGAAGCTCCTACGAGCAGTACTTC. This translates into CATSRKGRGSSYEQYF.

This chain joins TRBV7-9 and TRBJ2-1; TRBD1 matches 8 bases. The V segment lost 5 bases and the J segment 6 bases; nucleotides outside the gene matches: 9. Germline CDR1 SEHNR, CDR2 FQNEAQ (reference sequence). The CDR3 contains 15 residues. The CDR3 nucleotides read TGTGCCAGCAGCCCCGGGACAGGAACACGCAATGAGCAGTTCTTC. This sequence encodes CASSPGTGTRNEQFF.

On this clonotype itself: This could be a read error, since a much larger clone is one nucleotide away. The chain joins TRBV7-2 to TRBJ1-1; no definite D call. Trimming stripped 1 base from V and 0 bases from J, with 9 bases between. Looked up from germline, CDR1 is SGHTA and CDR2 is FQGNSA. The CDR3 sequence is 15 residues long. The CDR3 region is CASSLGMGMNTEAFF. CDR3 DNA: TGTGCCAGCAGCTTAGGTATGGGAATGAACACTGAAGCTTTCTTT.

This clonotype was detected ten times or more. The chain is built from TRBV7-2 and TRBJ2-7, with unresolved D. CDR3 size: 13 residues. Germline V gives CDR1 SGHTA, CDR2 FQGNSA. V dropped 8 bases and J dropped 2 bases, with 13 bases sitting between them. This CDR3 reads CASGPPPTYEQYF. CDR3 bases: TGTGCCAGCGGCCCCCCCCCTACCTACGAGCAGTACTTC.

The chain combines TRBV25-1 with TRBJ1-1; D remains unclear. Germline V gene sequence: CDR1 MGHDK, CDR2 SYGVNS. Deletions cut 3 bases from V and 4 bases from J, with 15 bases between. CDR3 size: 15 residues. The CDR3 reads CASSEGTLYGTEAFF. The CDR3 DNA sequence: TGTGCCAGCAGTGAGGGCACCCTGTATGGCACTGAAGCTTTCTTT.

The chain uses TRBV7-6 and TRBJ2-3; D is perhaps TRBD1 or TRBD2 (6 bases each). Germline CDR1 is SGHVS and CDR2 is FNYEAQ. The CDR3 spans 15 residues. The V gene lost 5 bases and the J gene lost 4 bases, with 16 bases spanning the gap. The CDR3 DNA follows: TGTGCCAGCAGCCTGCTTGGGGGGCCCGCAGATACGCAGTATTTT. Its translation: CASSLLGGPADTQYF. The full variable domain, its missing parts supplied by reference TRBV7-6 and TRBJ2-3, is GAGVSQSPRYKVTKRGQDVALRCDPISGHVSLYWYRQALGQGPEFLTYFNYEAQQDKSGLPNDRFSAERPEGSISTLTIQRTEQRDSAMYRCASSLLGGPADTQYFGPGTRLTVL.

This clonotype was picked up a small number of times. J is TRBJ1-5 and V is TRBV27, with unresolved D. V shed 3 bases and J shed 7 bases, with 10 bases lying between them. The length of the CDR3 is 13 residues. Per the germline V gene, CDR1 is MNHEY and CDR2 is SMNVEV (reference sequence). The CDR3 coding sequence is TGTGCCAGCAGTTTTGATAGGGAACAGCCCCAGCATTTT. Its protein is CASSFDREQPQHF.

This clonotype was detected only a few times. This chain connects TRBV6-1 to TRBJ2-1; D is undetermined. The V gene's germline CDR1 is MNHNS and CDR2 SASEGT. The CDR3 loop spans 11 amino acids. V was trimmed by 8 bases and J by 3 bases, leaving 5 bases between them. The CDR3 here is CASLRYNEQFF. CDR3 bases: TGTGCCAGCTTACGCTACAATGAGCAGTTCTTC.

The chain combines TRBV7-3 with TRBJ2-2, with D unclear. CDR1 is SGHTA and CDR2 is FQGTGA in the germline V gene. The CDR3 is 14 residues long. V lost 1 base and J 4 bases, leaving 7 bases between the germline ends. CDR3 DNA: TGTGCCAGCAGCTTAAGTCAGTCCACCGGGGAGCTGTTTTTT. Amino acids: CASSLSQSTGELFF. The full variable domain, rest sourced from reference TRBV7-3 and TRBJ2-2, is GAGVSQTPSNKVTEKGKYVELRCDPISGHTALYWYRQSLGQGPEFLIYFQGTGAADDSGLPNDRFFAVRPEGSVSTLKIQRTERGDSAVYLCASSLSQSTGELFFGEGSRLTVL.

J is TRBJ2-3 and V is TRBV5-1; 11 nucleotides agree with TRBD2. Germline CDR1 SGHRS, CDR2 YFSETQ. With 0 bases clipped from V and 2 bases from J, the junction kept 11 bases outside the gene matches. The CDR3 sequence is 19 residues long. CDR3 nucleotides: TGCGCCAGCAGCTTGGGTCTAGCGGGGGGACTACTGCTCACAGATACGCAGTATTTT. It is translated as CASSLGLAGGLLLTDTQYF.

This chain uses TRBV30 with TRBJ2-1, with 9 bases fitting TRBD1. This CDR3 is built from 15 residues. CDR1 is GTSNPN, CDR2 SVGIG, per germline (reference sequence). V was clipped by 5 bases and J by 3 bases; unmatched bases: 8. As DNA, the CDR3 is TGTGCCTGGGACCCGGGACAGGGTGTCTACAATGAGCAGTTCTTC. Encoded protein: CAWDPGQGVYNEQFF.

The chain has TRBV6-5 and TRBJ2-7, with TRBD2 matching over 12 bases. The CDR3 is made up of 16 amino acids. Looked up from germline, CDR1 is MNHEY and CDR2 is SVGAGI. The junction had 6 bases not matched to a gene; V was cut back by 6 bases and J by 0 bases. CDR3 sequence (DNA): TGTGCCAGCAGGGAAAGGACTAGCGGGACCTCCTACGAGCAGTACTTC. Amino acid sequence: CASRERTSGTSYEQYF.

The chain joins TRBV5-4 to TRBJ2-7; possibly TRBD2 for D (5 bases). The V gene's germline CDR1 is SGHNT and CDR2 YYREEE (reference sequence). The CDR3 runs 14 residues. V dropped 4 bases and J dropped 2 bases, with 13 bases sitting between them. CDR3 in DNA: TGTGCCAGCAGCCCTACTAGTGCCGCCTACGAGCAGTACTTC. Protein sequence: CASSPTSAAYEQYF.